These 22 T cell receptor beta chains share one sample of origin, sequenced in a study of cytomegalovirus exposure and HLA in healthy donors. Generated by immunoSEQ multiplex PCR, the TCRdb table keeps only in-frame clones and is missing some. The sample lists more than 140,000 clones, approximately 91% occurring once. The material sequenced was PBMCs. Source of these receptors: a woman in her late teens or twenties in good health and CMV-seropositive.

This chain joins TRBV11-2 and TRBJ1-2, with a tentative D call TRBD1 (5 bases). The V end lost 4 bases, the J end lost 4 bases, and 10 bases lay between the germline ends. The germline V gene has CDR1 SGHAT and CDR2 FQNNGV. This CDR3 contains 13 residues. The CDR3 here is CASSSPGGYGYTF. CDR3 DNA: TGTGCCAGCAGCTCCCCGGGGGGCTATGGCTACACCTTC.

This clone appeared a few times. The CDR3 nucleotides are TGTGCCTGGAGTGTACGGGCAGATACGCAGTATTTT. Translation gives CAWSVRADTQYF. V gene TRBV30 combines with J gene TRBJ2-3; D call uncertain. V was trimmed by 0 bases and J by 4 bases, leaving 5 bases between them. This CDR3 is 12 amino acids long. The germline V gene has CDR1 GTSNPN and CDR2 SVGIG (reference sequence).

This sequence joins TRBV7-9 and TRBJ2-4, with TRBD1 as a possible D gene (5 bases). V was cut by 3 bases and J by 10 bases, with 16 bases left in between. The germline V gene encodes CDR1 SEHNR and CDR2 FQNEAQ (reference sequence). The length of the CDR3 is 14 residues. The CDR3 protein is CASSLGQTTSIQYF. DNA of the CDR3: TGTGCCAGCAGCTTGGGGCAGACGACCTCAATTCAGTACTTC.

V and J are TRBV19 and TRBJ1-5, with 9 bases lining up with TRBD1. The CDR3 totals 18 residues. After removal of 8 bases from V and 0 bases from J, the junction contained 14 bases not matched to a gene. CDR1 and CDR2 from the germline V gene are LNHDA and SQIVND (reference sequence). CDR3 DNA sequence: TGTGCCAGTCCCTTTTACGACAGGGGGTTAGATAGCAATCAGCCCCAGCATTTT. Translating it yields CASPFYDRGLDSNQPQHF.

This clone was seen just once. The chain is built from TRBV5-8 and TRBJ2-2; 9 bases agree with TRBD2. The CDR3 spans 17 residues. Trimming removed 3 bases from V and 3 bases from J; junction bases left unmatched: 9. CDR1 and CDR2 (germline): SGHTS, YDEGEE. CDR3: CASSYSSAGGYTGELFF. In DNA, the CDR3 is TGTGCCAGCAGCTATTCTTCTGCGGGAGGGTACACCGGGGAGCTGTTTTTT.

The chain is built from TRBV10-2 and TRBJ2-7; 8 bases line up with TRBD1. CDR3 length equals 15 residues. V shed 5 bases and J 0 bases; nucleotides not matched to a gene: 6. Germline-derived CDR1 and CDR2 are WSHSY and SAAADI. In nucleotides, the CDR3 is TGCGCCAGCAGTCTGGACAGGGCCCACTCCTACGAGCAGTACTTC. It encodes CASSLDRAHSYEQYF.

This chain connects TRBV5-3 to TRBJ2-7, with 10 positions matching TRBD2. TRBV5-3 is treated as an ORF (open reading frame) with a function not yet certain. The CDR3 covers 15 residues. V shed 5 bases and J 3 bases; nucleotides not matched to a gene: 8. CDR3 region: CARSPGLAELYEQYF. In DNA form, the CDR3 reads TGTGCCAGAAGTCCCGGACTAGCGGAACTCTACGAGCAGTACTTC.

The chain combines TRBV30 with TRBJ1-2; possibly TRBD1 for D (6 bases). Germline assignment: CDR1 GTSNPN and CDR2 SVGIG (reference sequence). The CDR3 extends over 13 amino acids. Trimming removed 2 bases at V and 4 bases at J, with 11 bases between. CDR3 region: CAWSSGDPYGYTF. The CDR3 DNA reads as TGTGCCTGGAGTTCAGGGGACCCCTATGGCTACACCTTC.

The rearrangement uses TRBV4-1 and TRBJ2-7, with D tentatively TRBD1 (6 bases). Trimming left V 4 bases short and J 2 bases short, with 15 bases between. The germline gives CDR1 MGHRA, CDR2 YSYEKL. The CDR3 has 15 residues. The CDR3 loop reads CASSPNREPTYEQYF. The DNA for the CDR3 is TGCGCCAGCAGCCCGAACAGGGAGCCAACCTACGAGCAGTACTTC.

Only one count was recorded for this clone. The V gene is TRBV7-9, the J gene TRBJ2-5, with D perhaps matching TRBD2 (6 bases). V was pared by 3 bases and J by 5 bases, with 19 bases between. Germline V gene sequence: CDR1 SEHNR, CDR2 FQNEAQ (reference sequence). The CDR3 is made up of 16 amino acids. CDR3 nucleotides: TGTGCCAGCAGCTTTGCTGCGACGGGAGCCGGCGAGACCCAGTACTTC. Its translation is CASSFAATGAGETQYF.

The chain is built from TRBV28 and TRBJ1-2; D might be TRBD1 (6 bases). Trimming left V 6 bases short and J 4 bases short, with 21 bases between. The germline V gene has CDR1 MDHEN and CDR2 SYDVKM. There are 16 residues in the CDR3. The CDR3 region is CASRFPNREKGYGYTF. CDR3 in DNA: TGTGCCAGCAGATTCCCTAACAGGGAGAAGGGCTATGGCTACACCTTC.

The V and J genes are TRBV30 and TRBJ2-1, with 7 bases aligning to TRBD2. V lost 3 bases and J lost 6; bases outside the gene matches: 2. The germline gives CDR1 GTSNPN, CDR2 SVGIG (reference sequence). CDR3 length: 12 amino acids. Here the CDR3 DNA reads TGTGCCTGGAGAACGGGGGGCAATGAGCAGTTCTTC. As protein: CAWRTGGNEQFF.

This clone was seen just once. J is TRBJ2-3 and V is TRBV11-3, with 7 positions matching TRBD2. The CDR3 consists of 13 residues. V dropped 8 bases and J dropped 5; count of bases not matched to a gene: 7. Looked up from germline, CDR1 is SGHNT and CDR2 is YENEEA. The CDR3 loop reads CASSAGVGDTQYF. The CDR3 DNA reads as TGTGCCAGCTCGGCGGGAGTGGGAGATACGCAGTATTTT. The full variable domain, completed using reference TRBV11-3 and TRBJ2-3, is EAGVVQSPRYKIIEKKQPVAFWCNPISGHNTLYWYLQNLGQGPELLIRYENEEAVDDSQLPKDRFSAERLKGVDSTLKIQPAELGDSAVYLCASSAGVGDTQYFGPGTRLTVL.

V is TRBV11-3 and J is TRBJ2-2; 14 bases agree with TRBD2. Germline CDR1 and CDR2: SGHNT and YENEEA. With 2 bases clipped from V and 4 bases from J, the junction kept 12 bases outside the gene matches. CDR3 length equals 20 residues. The CDR3 DNA sequence: TGTGCCAGCAGCTTAAGTCGCGGGACTAGCGGGAGAACGACCACCGGGGAGCTGTTTTTT. Protein product: CASSLSRGTSGRTTTGELFF.

V is TRBV7-2 and J is TRBJ2-2; the D gene is possibly TRBD2 (6 bases). The CDR3 spans 16 residues. CDR1 and CDR2 (germline): SGHTA, FQGNSA. V lost 7 bases, J lost 2 bases, and 17 bases lay in between. The CDR3 protein is CASTHRAGSNTGELFF. CDR3 coding DNA: TGTGCCAGCACCCACCGGGCGGGATCCAACACCGGGGAGCTGTTTTTT. Based on the CDR3 plus reference TRBV7-2 and TRBJ2-2, the full variable domain is GAGVSQSPSNKVTEKGKDVELRCDPISGHTALYWYRQSLGQGLEFLIYFQGNSAPDKSGLPSDRFSAERTGGSVSTLTIQRTQQEDSAVYLCASTHRAGSNTGELFFGEGSRLTVL.

CDR3: CASSVGSSVSGRETQYF. DNA of the CDR3: TGTGCCAGCAGCGTAGGGTCGTCTGTTAGCGGGAGAGAGACCCAGTACTTC. The V and J genes are TRBV9 and TRBJ2-5, with TRBD2 matching 9 bases. J was trimmed by 4 bases and V by 0 bases; bases with no gene match: 10. CDR1 is SGDLS, CDR2 YYNGEE, per germline. This CDR3 is 17 amino acids long.

The chain employs TRBV9 and TRBJ2-1; 10 bases fit TRBD2. The V segment lost 4 bases and the J segment 4 bases; nucleotides outside the gene matches: 8. Germline V gives CDR1 SGDLS, CDR2 YYNGEE. This CDR3 region has 16 residues. This chain's CDR3 is CASSSHSGRNYNEQFF. CDR3 coding DNA: TGTGCCAGCAGCTCACATAGCGGGAGGAATTACAATGAGCAGTTCTTC.

This clone was picked up a small number of times. The chain uses TRBV5-1 and TRBJ2-2; D not certain. In germline, CDR1 is SGHRS, CDR2 YFSETQ. CDR3 length equals 14 residues. V was cut by 0 bases and J by 6 bases, with 9 bases left in between. The CDR3 coding sequence is TGCGCCAGCAGCTTGGGTAGCACGCCCGGGGAGCTGTTTTTT. Protein product: CASSLGSTPGELFF.

The chain carries TRBV4-1 and TRBJ2-7; a weak D match, TRBD2 (6 bases). The V and J ends lost 1 base and 0 bases respectively, with 10 bases between them. Germline V gene sequence: CDR1 MGHRA, CDR2 YSYEKL. This CDR3 has 15 residues. The CDR3 bases are TGCGCCAGCAGCCAAGTGGCGGGGAGCTCCTACGAGCAGTACTTC. This translates into CASSQVAGSSYEQYF.

This rearrangement joins TRBV5-4 to TRBJ2-7; 9 bases line up with TRBD2. The V and J ends lost 4 bases and 6 bases, in that order; junction bases with no gene match: 8. The length of the CDR3 is 14 residues. Germline V gene lookup returns CDR1 SGHNT and CDR2 YYREEE (reference sequence). The CDR3 sequence: CASSRREGDSEQYF. Written as DNA, the CDR3 is TGTGCCAGCAGCCGGCGGGAGGGAGATTCCGAGCAGTACTTC.

J is TRBJ1-5 and V is TRBV30; D is undetermined. V was pared by 5 bases and J by 7 bases, with 18 bases between. This CDR3 has 14 residues. Germline V gene data show CDR1 as GTSNPN and CDR2 as SVGIG (reference sequence). The CDR3 spells CAWGRGLQNQPQHF. CDR3 bases: TGTGCCTGGGGTCGTGGACTTCAGAACCAGCCCCAGCATTTT.

This chain links TRBV9 with TRBJ2-1, with D hard to call. CDR1 is SGDLS, CDR2 YYNGEE, per germline. The CDR3 covers 13 residues. Trimming took off 5 bases at V and 2 bases at J, with 8 bases between the two ends. The CDR3: CASSLTPYNEQFF. The CDR3 region has the DNA TGTGCCAGCAGTTTGACACCCTACAATGAGCAGTTCTTC.